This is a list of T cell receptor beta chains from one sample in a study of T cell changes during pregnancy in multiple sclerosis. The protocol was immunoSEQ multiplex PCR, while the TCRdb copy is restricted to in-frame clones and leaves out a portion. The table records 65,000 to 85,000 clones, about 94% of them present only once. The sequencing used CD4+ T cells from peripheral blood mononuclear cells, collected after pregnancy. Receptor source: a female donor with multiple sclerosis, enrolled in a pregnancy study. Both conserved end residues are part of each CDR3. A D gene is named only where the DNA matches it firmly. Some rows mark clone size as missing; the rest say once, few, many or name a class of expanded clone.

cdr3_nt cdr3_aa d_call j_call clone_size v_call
TGCGCCAGCAGCTTGGGGGTCTGGTTACTAGCGGGAGTGGGACAAGAGACCCAGTACTTC CASSLGVWLLAGVGQETQYF TRBD2 TRBJ2-5 . TRBV5-1
TGTGCCACCCGGCGTCAACAGGGGAGAGGGCAGTTCTTC CATRRQQGRGQFF TRBD1 TRBJ2-1 . TRBV6-1
TGTGCCAGCAGCTCTGATGGAGGACGGCACATTCAGTACTTC CASSSDGGRHIQYF . TRBJ2-4 . TRBV28
TGTGCCAGCACCGCCGGGACACGATTCTCTGGGGCCAACGTCCTGACTTTC CASTAGTRFSGANVLTF . TRBJ2-6 . TRBV14
TGTGCCAGCAGCTTAGTAGGGGGTCTCCAAAACATTCAGTACTTC CASSLVGGLQNIQYF . TRBJ2-4 . TRBV7-2
TGTGCCAGCTCGCGACTAGCGGGAGTCTTCGATGAGCAGTTCTTC CASSRLAGVFDEQFF TRBD2 TRBJ2-1 . TRBV18
TGTGCCAGCAGCGTAGGTGGGGGCGCCTACGAGCAGTACTTC CASSVGGGAYEQYF . TRBJ2-7 . TRBV9
TGCGCCAGCAGCTTACTGCTGGGACTAGAAGGCGAGCAGTACTTC CASSLLLGLEGEQYF TRBD2 TRBJ2-7 . TRBV5-1
TGTGCCAGCAGTTTAGGTCAGCGGGAGCGTGATACGCAGTATTTT CASSLGQRERDTQYF TRBD2 TRBJ2-3 once TRBV27
TGTGCCAGCAGTTACTTTTCTAGCGGGAGCACAGATACGCAGTATTTT CASSYFSSGSTDTQYF TRBD2 TRBJ2-3 . TRBV6-5
TGCGCCAGCAGCTCCCAGGGCTCTGGGGCCAACGTCCTGACTTTC CASSSQGSGANVLTF . TRBJ2-6 . TRBV5-1
TGTGCCAGTAGTATGGGGACTATCAGCACAGATACGCAGTATTTT CASSMGTISTDTQYF TRBD2 TRBJ2-3 . TRBV19
TGTGCCAGCAGTTACAAACAGGGGTCCGATGAGCAGTTCTTC CASSYKQGSDEQFF TRBD1 TRBJ2-1 . TRBV28
TGCGCCAGCAGCTCCGGACTAGCGAGCTCCTACGAGCAGTACTTC CASSSGLASSYEQYF TRBD2 TRBJ2-7 few TRBV5-1
TGTGCCAGCAGTGAAGTCGGAGTGGATGGAGAGACCCAGTACTTC CASSEVGVDGETQYF . TRBJ2-5 . TRBV2
TGCGCCAGCAGCTTATCGGGACAGGGGAATGAAAAACTGTTTTTT CASSLSGQGNEKLFF TRBD1 TRBJ1-4 . TRBV5-1
TGTGCCAGCTCACCTGTTTATAGCAATCAGCCCCAGCATTTT CASSPVYSNQPQHF . TRBJ1-5 . TRBV18
TGTGCCGCTAGTCGACCGGGACAGGGTATCCAAATGAACACTGAAGCTTTCTTT CAASRPGQGIQMNTEAFF TRBD1 TRBJ1-1 . TRBV2
TGTGCCAGTAGTGCCAGGGTGGGCCCAGGAGCTTTCTTT CASSARVGPGAFF . TRBJ1-1 . TRBV19
TGCGCCAGCAGCCATCGAAGCCTTAGCACAGATACGCAGTATTTT CASSHRSLSTDTQYF . TRBJ2-3 . TRBV4-1
TGTGCCAGCAGCCAATCCGGGACTGCTAACTATGGCTACACCTTC CASSQSGTANYGYTF . TRBJ1-2 . TRBV5-8
TGTGCCAGCAGCATACCGGGACAAACCCAAAATGGCTACACCTTC CASSIPGQTQNGYTF . TRBJ1-2 . TRBV21-1
TGTGCCAGCAGTGAAGAGTTTGGGCAGTACGAGCAGTACTTC CASSEEFGQYEQYF . TRBJ2-7 . TRBV2
TGCGCCAGCAGCAGCCCGAACAGAAATTCACCCCTCCACTTT CASSSPNRNSPLHF . TRBJ1-6 . TRBV5-1
TGTGCCAGCAGTTACTCGGACTGGGGAACCGGGGAGCTGTTTTTT CASSYSDWGTGELFF . TRBJ2-2 . TRBV6-6
TGTGCCAGCAGGGACAGGGTAGCCGGGGAGCTGTTTTTT CASRDRVAGELFF TRBD1 TRBJ2-2 once TRBV28
TGTGCCACCAGCAGAGATCCAGGGAGGTTGGGGGAAGCTTTCTTT CATSRDPGRLGEAFF . TRBJ1-1 . TRBV15
TGTGCCTGGAGTGATGGGTGGGAGCAGAAGCAGTTCTTC CAWSDGWEQKQFF . TRBJ2-1 . TRBV30
TGTGCCAGCAGCTTGTATGTTGCGAGCGGGAGTAAACAAGAGACCCAGTACTTC CASSLYVASGSKQETQYF TRBD2 TRBJ2-5 once TRBV7-8
TGTGCCAGCAGTTTGCGGACAGGGGGGAGGCAGCCCCAGCATTTT CASSLRTGGRQPQHF TRBD1 TRBJ1-5 once TRBV28
TGTGCCAGTAGTTCCGGGACAGGGGTCCTGGAGACCCAGTACTTC CASSSGTGVLETQYF TRBD1 TRBJ2-5 . TRBV19
TGTGCCAGCAGCTTCGAGCGGGCCATCACAGATACGCAGTATTTT CASSFERAITDTQYF . TRBJ2-3 . TRBV5-6
TGCAGCGCCGTAGCGGGTGCAACCTACGAGCAGTACTTC CSAVAGATYEQYF TRBD2 TRBJ2-7 . TRBV29-1
TGTGCCAGCAGCTTATTGACAGGGGTCACTGAAGCTTTCTTT CASSLLTGVTEAFF TRBD1 TRBJ1-1 few TRBV7-9
TGTGCCAGCAGCTTAGACAGGGTAGGCGGCTACACCTTC CASSLDRVGGYTF . TRBJ1-2 . TRBV7-9